The T cell receptor beta chain described here comes from a study of cytotoxic CD8 clonotypes in ibrutinib-treated CLL. The data were produced by immunoSEQ multiplex PCR, yet TCRdb's version contains in-frame clones alone and is incomplete. Seen here are some 100,000 clones, 58% observed once, and the top ten hold 37%. V shed 2 bases and J shed 9 bases, with 15 bases lying between them. The CDR3 has 14 residues. CDR1 and CDR2 from the germline V gene are SGHRS and YFSETQ. This receptor was obtained from a human donor with chronic lymphocytic leukemia. The material sequenced was PBMCs, taken after 24 months of ibrutinib treatment. This rearrangement joins TRBV5-1 to TRBJ2-1; D is perhaps TRBD1 or TRBD2 (5 bases each). In nucleotides, the CDR3 is TGCGCCAGCAGCTTAGAAGGGGAGAGGGGTGAGCAGTTCTTC. This codes for CASSLEGERGEQFF.